This TCR beta chain was recovered during a study of cytomegalovirus exposure and HLA in healthy donors. Notes on the study in general: The authors enumerated over 150 TCR beta chains as linked to cytomegalovirus. Most sequenced TCRs were rare (though some public TCRs occurred in many donors). Among the CMV-associated chains, three were confirmed in vitro as specific for CMV antigens.

A word on this clone: The antigen is unknown.

Data came from immunoSEQ multiplex PCR; TCRdb stores just in-frame clones and leaves some out. The data contain fewer than 100,000 clones, roughly 95% of them singletons. The ends lost 0 bases at V and 4 bases at J; junction bases unmatched: 7. This CDR3 is 15 amino acids long. Germline-derived CDR1 and CDR2 are SGDLS and YYNGEE. V usage is TRBV9 and J usage is TRBJ2-7, with 7 bases aligning to TRBD2. Sequences were obtained from PBMCs. The receptor comes from a young woman in good health and CMV-seropositive. CDR3 sequence (DNA): TGTGCCAGCAGCGTAGATTCCCTAGCGGTTTACGAGCAGTACTTC. Translating it yields CASSVDSLAVYEQYF.